This TCR beta chain was captured by sequencing in a study of T cell repertoires in cytomegalovirus infection. Study as a whole: Both a matching HLA type and CMV infection were indicated by public TCR beta signatures. Study-wide findings and caveats: The cumulative frequency of public TCR beta families identified carriers of CMV plus the relevant HLA.

J lost 4 bases, V lost 4 bases, and 2 bases had no gene match. The CDR3 has 13 amino acids. Per the germline V gene, CDR1 is SGHTA and CDR2 is FQGNSA. A single record per CDR3 protein comes from TCRdb applying MiXCR to the reads. Among about 150,000 distinct CDR3 sequences listed, about 25% were seen once. In this sample, this clonotype turned up many times. Its antigen is as yet unknown. This receptor was identified in a human donor in good health (CMV status not recorded). Some clones in this sample may be carry-over from other donors' samples. The sequenced sample was PBMCs. The chain recombines TRBV7-2 with TRBJ2-7; 9 nucleotides align to TRBD1. The DNA of the CDR3 is TGTGCCAGCAGCTCACAGGGGGCGTACGAGCAGTACTTC. Translated, it gives CASSSQGAYEQYF.